This T cell receptor beta chain was recovered during a study of blood T cell repertoires in COVID-19. Study in general: Samples taken during acute and convalescent COVID-19 were collected in the United States, Italy and Spain. PBMCs, B-cell-depleted T cells, or T cells provided the cDNA or gDNA that made up the material.

Clones were read by immunoSEQ multiplex PCR, and TCRdb kept only the in-frame ones, dropping some. The sample consists of under 350,000 clones, 70% to 90% of them appearing once. Material for sequencing was peripheral blood. The receptor comes from a man between 70 and 80 years old with acute or convalescent COVID-19.

The CDR3 DNA follows: TGTGCCAGCAGTCCCCACACTAGCGGGAGCGACGAGCAGTACTTC. Translation: CASSPHTSGSDEQYF. The chain joins TRBV28 to TRBJ2-7; TRBD2 matches at 11 bases. Germline values: CDR1 MDHEN, CDR2 SYDVKM. The CDR3 is made up of 15 amino acids. V lost 5 bases to trimming and J lost 5 bases; unmatched junction nucleotides: 8.